The 30 T cell receptor beta chains in this list originate from one sample, sequenced in a study of human T cells and chemical hapten exposure. A single record per CDR3 protein comes from TCRdb applying MiXCR to the RACE reads. The sample holds some 81,000 distinct CDR3 sequences, about 8% seen once. As for time point: patch test 1, 2 weeks after DPC sensitization. Treatment reported: therapeutic diphenylcyclopropenone sensitization with weekly scalp DPC. The sequencing here drew on whole blood, taken in connection with sensitization to the hapten diphenylcyclopropenone (DPC). The receptor set was obtained from a woman aged 25 to 39 with alopecia areata. Some clones in this sample may be carry-over from other donors' samples.

This clonotype was observed at least ten times. This chain links TRBV5-1 with TRBJ2-5; 7 bases match TRBD2. Looked up from germline, CDR1 is SGHRS and CDR2 is YFSETQ. The CDR3 length is 16 residues. V lost 3 bases to trimming and J lost 1 base; unmatched junction nucleotides: 9. The chain's CDR3 is CASSSEAGTIQETQYF. The DNA of the CDR3 is TGCGCCAGCAGCTCTGAAGCGGGAACCATCCAAGAGACCCAGTACTTC.

This clonotype occurred a few times. This chain links TRBV29-1 with TRBJ1-1, with unresolved D. Germline V gene sequence: CDR1 SQVTM, CDR2 ANQGSEA. V was trimmed by 4 bases and J by 1 base, leaving 16 bases between them. The CDR3 consists of 15 residues. The CDR3 coding sequence is TGCAGCGTTGTCCACTTCAGCATTCGGAACACTGAAGCTTTCTTT. It codes for CSVVHFSIRNTEAFF.

There are a few counts of this clonotype. V usage is TRBV6-1 and J usage is TRBJ1-1, with D unclear. From germline, CDR1 is MNHNS and CDR2 SASEGT. This CDR3 has 14 amino acids. With 1 base removed from V and 0 bases from J, the gap between germline ends came to 6 bases. The CDR3 here is CASSEEGLNTEAFF. CDR3 nucleotide sequence: TGTGCCAGCAGTGAAGAAGGGCTGAACACTGAAGCTTTCTTT.

In this sample, this clonotype turned up many times. The V call is TRBV6-6, the J call TRBJ2-3; D gene ambiguous. The CDR3 contains 16 residues. The germline V gene encodes CDR1 MNHNY and CDR2 SVGAGI (reference sequence). The V and J ends lost 5 bases and 1 base respectively, with 16 bases between them. In nucleotides, the CDR3 is TGTGCCAGCAGTCCCTTGTATCGTGTGGGCACAGATACGCAGTATTTT. It is translated as CASSPLYRVGTDTQYF.

This clonotype was seen many times. The V and J genes are TRBV12-5 and TRBJ1-5; D gene ambiguous. Germline CDR1 is LGHNT and CDR2 is FRNRAP. Trimming cost V 3 bases and J 5 bases, with 8 bases left between them. This CDR3 comprises 13 residues. DNA of the CDR3: TGTGCTAGTGGTTTCTCCGTTTATCAGCCCCAGCATTTT. It codes for CASGFSVYQPQHF.

This clonotype was recorded many times. The rearrangement uses TRBV20-1 and TRBJ2-1; 10 bases align to TRBD2. CDR1 is DFQATT, CDR2 SNEGSKA, per germline (reference sequence). Trimming cost V 5 bases and J 8 bases; bases outside gene matches: 9. The length of the CDR3 is 14 residues. CDR3 protein: CSASGTSVSHEQFF. DNA of the CDR3: TGCAGTGCTTCCGGGACTAGCGTATCCCATGAGCAGTTCTTC.

Ten or more counts support this clonotype. The chain recombines TRBV5-1 with TRBJ2-2; no clear D. The germline V gene encodes CDR1 SGHRS and CDR2 YFSETQ. The CDR3 totals 14 residues. V shed 0 bases and J shed 4 bases, with 7 bases lying between them. CDR3: CASSLGVATGELFF. CDR3 sequence (DNA): TGCGCCAGCAGCTTGGGTGTGGCCACCGGGGAGCTGTTTTTT.

This clonotype was seen a handful of times. This chain connects TRBV2 to TRBJ2-3, with 9 bases identical to TRBD1. The CDR3 is 15 amino acids. V shed 1 base, J shed 4 bases, and the junction held 3 bases outside the gene matches. CDR1 is SNHLY, CDR2 FYNNEI, per germline. CDR3 in amino acids: CASSEEGQGSDTQYF. The DNA of the CDR3 is TGTGCCAGCAGTGAAGAGGGACAGGGATCAGATACGCAGTATTTT.

This clonotype occurred many times. The genes are TRBV13 and TRBJ2-5; 9 bases are a match to TRBD2. The junction had 12 bases not matched to a gene; V was cut back by 1 base and J by 9 bases. The CDR3 consists of 16 residues. Germline loops: CDR1 PRHDT, CDR2 FYEKMQ (reference sequence). CDR3 sequence (DNA): TGTGCCAGCAGCTTAGATAGCGGGGGCCCCCCAACGGCCCAGTACTTC. This sequence encodes CASSLDSGGPPTAQYF.

This clonotype was picked up many times. The chain is built from TRBV2 and TRBJ1-2; D not certain. Trimming took off 3 bases at V and 4 bases at J, with 9 bases between the two ends. CDR3 length: 13 amino acids. Germline CDR1 is SNHLY and CDR2 is FYNNEI. In DNA form, the CDR3 reads TGTGCCAGCAGTGAGAGACAAGTCTATGGCTACACCTTC. Translation: CASSERQVYGYTF.

This clonotype was seen only a few times. Here the CDR3 DNA reads TGTGCCAGCTCCTCTGGGAGATGGCAGGGGGGCTACGAGCAGTACTTC. This sequence encodes CASSSGRWQGGYEQYF. V is TRBV12-3 or TRBV12-4 and J is TRBJ2-7; a possible D gene is TRBD1 (7 bases). V lost 8 bases and J 3 bases, leaving 23 bases between the germline ends. The CDR3 has 16 residues.

This clonotype was counted many times. The chain is built from TRBV5-1 and TRBJ1-1, with TRBD1 matching over 10 bases. Trimming removed 4 bases from V and 6 bases from J; junction bases left unmatched: 9. CDR1 is SGHRS, CDR2 YFSETQ, per germline. The length of the CDR3 is 15 residues. This CDR3 is CASSGTGTGVPEAFF. DNA for the CDR3: TGCGCCAGCAGCGGAACCGGGACAGGGGTTCCTGAAGCTTTCTTT. The full variable domain, rest sourced from reference TRBV5-1 and TRBJ1-1, is KAGVTQTPRYLIKTRGQQVTLSCSPISGHRSVSWYQQTPGQGLQFLFEYFSETQRNKGNFPGRFSGRQFSNSRSEMNVSTLELGDSALYLCASSGTGTGVPEAFFGQGTRLTVV.

This CDR3 reads CASSAQEVGQGPPYEQYF. The CDR3 DNA is TGTGCCAGCAGCGCACAAGAGGTCGGACAGGGCCCCCCCTACGAGCAGTACTTC. The V and J genes are TRBV7-9 and TRBJ2-7; 8 positions agree with TRBD1. Germline values: CDR1 SEHNR, CDR2 FQNEAQ (reference sequence). The V and J ends lost 5 bases and 2 bases, in that order; junction bases with no gene match: 17. This CDR3 contains 18 residues.

V usage is TRBV2 and J usage is TRBJ1-2; D gene unclear. The CDR3 totals 16 residues. Per the germline V gene, CDR1 is SNHLY and CDR2 is FYNNEI. V shed 4 bases and J shed 2 bases, with 17 bases lying between them. The CDR3 is CASSGYAGYSNYGYTF. CDR3 DNA: TGTGCCAGCAGTGGATATGCGGGTTATAGCAACTATGGCTACACCTTC.

A few counts support this clonotype. This CDR3 reads CASSDWQTPGELFF. For the CDR3, the DNA is TGCGCCAGCAGTGATTGGCAGACCCCCGGGGAGCTGTTTTTT. The V and J genes are TRBV10-2 and TRBJ2-2; D not certain. Trimming removed 3 bases from V and 6 bases from J, with 11 bases in between. Germline loops: CDR1 WSHSY, CDR2 SAAADI. The CDR3 is 14 residues long.

The rearrangement links TRBV2 to TRBJ1-4; 8 nucleotides agree with TRBD1. This CDR3 is built from 14 residues. Germline CDR1 reads SNHLY; CDR2 reads FYNNEI. V lost 6 bases and J lost 8; bases outside the gene matches: 8. In DNA, the CDR3 is TGTGCCAGCAGGCTACAGGGGGGTGGCGAAAAACTGTTTTTT. Translated, it gives CASRLQGGGEKLFF. The whole variable domain, filled in from reference TRBV2 and TRBJ1-4, reads EPEVTQTPSHQVTQMGQEVILRCVPISNHLYFYWYRQILGQKVEFLVSFYNNEISEKSEIFDDQFSVERPDGSNFTLKIRSTKLEDSAMYFCASRLQGGGEKLFFGSGTQLSVL.

There are many counts of this clonotype. The gene calls are TRBV6-6 and TRBJ1-4; TRBD1 might be the D (6 bases). This CDR3 comprises 15 residues. V was pared by 5 bases and J by 8 bases, with 18 bases between. Germline V gives CDR1 MNHNY, CDR2 SVGAGI (reference sequence). The CDR3 bases are TGTGCCAGCAGTCCCGTTGCAGGGGTTAACGAAAAACTGTTTTTT. As protein: CASSPVAGVNEKLFF.

This clonotype appeared many times. The chain employs TRBV11-2 and TRBJ2-3, with 10 bases matching TRBD1. The germline V gene encodes CDR1 SGHAT and CDR2 FQNNGV. V lost 5 bases, J lost 2 bases, and 7 bases stayed unmatched. This CDR3 region has 16 residues. CDR3 in amino acids: CASSQPGQGYTDTQYF. Written as DNA, the CDR3 is TGTGCCAGCAGCCAGCCGGGACAGGGGTACACAGATACGCAGTATTTT.

This clonotype was observed at least ten times. This chain links TRBV7-6 with TRBJ2-7; D remains ambiguous. V was trimmed by 1 base and J by 0 bases, leaving 10 bases between them. Germline V lookup: CDR1 SGHVS, CDR2 FNYEAQ. The CDR3 contains 15 residues. CDR3 in amino acids: CASSLEPARSYEQYF. As DNA, the CDR3 is TGTGCCAGCAGCTTAGAACCGGCACGCTCCTACGAGCAGTACTTC.

At least ten counts were recorded for this clonotype. CDR3 protein: CASSQQAAYEQYF. The CDR3 coding sequence is TGTGCCAGCAGCCAACAGGCAGCCTACGAGCAGTACTTC. The rearrangement links TRBV4-2 to TRBJ2-7, with D unclear. V shed 2 bases and J shed 2 bases, with 7 bases lying between them. Germline CDR1 reads LGHNA; CDR2 reads YNFKEQ. The length of the CDR3 is 13 residues.

This clonotype appeared many times. The chain has TRBV5-1 and TRBJ1-1, with D unresolved. In germline, CDR1 is SGHRS, CDR2 YFSETQ. This CDR3 has 14 amino acids. V lost 0 bases and J lost 2, with 8 bases in between. The CDR3 protein is CASSLGSDNTEAFF. The DNA of the CDR3 is TGCGCCAGCAGCTTGGGGTCGGACAACACTGAAGCTTTCTTT.

This clonotype occurred a few times. The chain uses TRBV9 and TRBJ2-3, with D perhaps TRBD1 or TRBD2 (6 bases each). Trimming pared 4 bases from V and 6 bases from J, leaving 21 bases between. The CDR3 covers 16 residues. The germline gives CDR1 SGDLS, CDR2 YYNGEE. In DNA, the CDR3 is TGTGCCAGCAGCCCCAGGTGGGGGGACACCATGGATACGCAGTATTTT. Amino acids: CASSPRWGDTMDTQYF.

This clonotype was seen at least ten times. The rearrangement links TRBV6-5 to TRBJ1-5; 9 bases align to TRBD1. Germline-derived CDR1 and CDR2 are MNHEY and SVGAGI. V was pared by 6 bases and J by 4 bases, with 7 bases of the junction left unmatched. The CDR3 length is 15 residues. The chain's CDR3 is CASSPGTGSNQPQHF. The CDR3 DNA sequence: TGTGCCAGCAGCCCCGGGACAGGGTCAAATCAGCCCCAGCATTTT.

This clonotype was counted ten times or more. V is TRBV12-3 or TRBV12-4 and J is TRBJ2-5, with TRBD2 matching 8 bases. This CDR3 comprises 14 residues. V gave up 4 bases and J gave up 5 bases; unmatched junction bases: 6. Here the CDR3 DNA reads TGTGCCAGCAGTTGGAACCCGGGAGGGGAGACCCAGTACTTC. Its translation: CASSWNPGGETQYF.

This chain connects TRBV7-2 to TRBJ2-7; 10 bases are a match to TRBD1. Germline V gene sequence: CDR1 SGHTA, CDR2 FQGNSA. Trimming cost V 5 bases and J 6 bases; bases outside gene matches: 4. The CDR3 consists of 13 residues. CDR3 sequence (DNA): TGTGCCAGCAGCGGCGACAGGGGGCTCGAGCAGTACTTC. The encoded protein is CASSGDRGLEQYF. The variable domain in full, with the rest retrieved from reference TRBV7-2 and TRBJ2-7, is GAGVSQSPSNKVTEKGKDVELRCDPISGHTALYWYRQSLGQGLEFLIYFQGNSAPDKSGLPSDRFSAERTGGSVSTLTIQRTQQEDSAVYLCASSGDRGLEQYFGPGTRLTVT.

This clonotype was observed a handful of times. V usage is TRBV5-1 and J usage is TRBJ1-5; tentatively, D is TRBD1 (6 bases). This CDR3 contains 17 residues. Trimming removed 4 bases from V and 7 bases from J, with 24 bases in between. Germline CDR1 SGHRS, CDR2 YFSETQ. CDR3 residues: CASSTGTARPGEQPQHF. CDR3 sequence (DNA): TGCGCCAGCAGCACAGGGACCGCCCGGCCAGGAGAACAGCCCCAGCATTTT.

This clonotype was seen more than once but under ten times. V gene TRBV12-3 or TRBV12-4 combines with J gene TRBJ2-7, with TRBD1 as a possible D gene (7 bases). With 5 bases removed from V and 4 bases from J, the gap between germline ends came to 18 bases. CDR3 length: 15 amino acids. The chain's CDR3 is CASSQPLQGRYEQYF. Written as DNA, the CDR3 is TGTGCCAGCAGTCAACCGCTACAGGGGAGGTACGAGCAGTACTTC.

This clonotype was seen ten or more times. The genes are TRBV6-1 and TRBJ2-4; D call uncertain. This CDR3 has 15 amino acids. V lost 7 bases and J lost 0, with 13 bases in between. Germline V gives CDR1 MNHNS, CDR2 SASEGT. CDR3 region: CASTEHGEAKNIQYF. CDR3 DNA sequence: TGTGCCAGCACCGAACATGGTGAAGCCAAAAACATTCAGTACTTC.

This clonotype was seen repeatedly, ten times or more. This sequence joins TRBV7-2 and TRBJ1-6; D is uncertain. The V end lost 2 bases, the J end lost 8 bases, and 7 bases lay between the germline ends. CDR1 SGHTA and CDR2 FQGNSA come from the germline V gene. The CDR3 contains 13 residues. This CDR3 is CASSLNSHSPLHF. In DNA, the CDR3 is TGTGCCAGCAGCTTAAACAGCCATTCACCCCTCCACTTT.

This clonotype has ten or more counts. V usage is TRBV7-2 and J usage is TRBJ1-2; D remains unclear. Germline V CDR1 and CDR2: SGHTA, FQGNSA. The length of the CDR3 is 14 residues. With 3 bases removed from V and 5 bases from J, the gap between germline ends came to 13 bases. The CDR3 sequence is CASSLGRGFYGYTF. The CDR3 bases are TGTGCCAGCAGCTTGGGGAGAGGTTTTTATGGCTACACCTTC.